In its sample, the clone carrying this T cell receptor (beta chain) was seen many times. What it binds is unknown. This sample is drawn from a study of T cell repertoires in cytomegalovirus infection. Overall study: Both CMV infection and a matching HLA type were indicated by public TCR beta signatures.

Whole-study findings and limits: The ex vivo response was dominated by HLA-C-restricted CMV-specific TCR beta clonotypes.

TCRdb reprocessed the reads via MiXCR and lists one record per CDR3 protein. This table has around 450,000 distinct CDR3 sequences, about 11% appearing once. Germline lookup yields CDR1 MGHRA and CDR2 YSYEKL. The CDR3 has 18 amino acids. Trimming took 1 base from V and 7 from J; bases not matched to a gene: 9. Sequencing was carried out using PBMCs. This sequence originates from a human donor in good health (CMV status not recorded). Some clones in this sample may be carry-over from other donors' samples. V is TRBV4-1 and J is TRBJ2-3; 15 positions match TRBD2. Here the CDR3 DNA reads TGCGCCAGCAGCCAAGCGGGGACTAGCGGGGGGAATGTGAATACGCAGTATTTT. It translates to CASSQAGTSGGNVNTQYF.